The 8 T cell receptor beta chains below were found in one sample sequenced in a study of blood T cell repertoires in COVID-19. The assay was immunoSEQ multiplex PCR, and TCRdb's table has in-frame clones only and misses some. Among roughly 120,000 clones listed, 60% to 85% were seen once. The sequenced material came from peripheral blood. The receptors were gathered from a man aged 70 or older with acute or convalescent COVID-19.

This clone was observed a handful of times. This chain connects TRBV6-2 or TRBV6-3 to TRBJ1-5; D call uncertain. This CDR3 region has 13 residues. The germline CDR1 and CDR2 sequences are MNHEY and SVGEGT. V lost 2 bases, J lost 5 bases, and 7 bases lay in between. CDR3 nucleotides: TGTGCCAGCAGTTACAGAGATCATCAGCCCCAGCATTTT. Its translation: CASSYRDHQPQHF.

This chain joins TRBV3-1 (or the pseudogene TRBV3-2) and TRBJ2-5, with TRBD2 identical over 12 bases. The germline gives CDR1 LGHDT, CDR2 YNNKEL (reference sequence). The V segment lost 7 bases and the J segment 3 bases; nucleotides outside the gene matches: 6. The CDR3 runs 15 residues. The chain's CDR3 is CASTPGLAGKETQYF. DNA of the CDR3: TGTGCCAGCACCCCCGGACTAGCGGGAAAAGAGACCCAGTACTTC.

The CDR3 here is CASSLDREISNTEAFF. CDR3 in DNA: TGTGCCAGCAGCTTGGACAGGGAAATAAGTAACACTGAAGCTTTCTTT. The V and J genes are TRBV5-6 and TRBJ1-1; D may be TRBD1 (6 bases). The CDR3 sequence is 16 residues long. The V end lost 0 bases, the J end lost 2 bases, and 14 bases lay between the germline ends. Germline V gives CDR1 SGHDT, CDR2 YYEEEE.

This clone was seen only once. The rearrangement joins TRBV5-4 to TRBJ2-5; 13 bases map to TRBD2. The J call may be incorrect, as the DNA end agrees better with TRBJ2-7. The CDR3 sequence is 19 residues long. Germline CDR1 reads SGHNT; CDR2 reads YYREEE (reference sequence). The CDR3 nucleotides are TGTGCCAGCAGCTTGGGAGAGGGACTAGCGGGATTTCGCTCCTACGAGCAGTACTTC. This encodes CASSLGEGLAGFRSYEQYF.

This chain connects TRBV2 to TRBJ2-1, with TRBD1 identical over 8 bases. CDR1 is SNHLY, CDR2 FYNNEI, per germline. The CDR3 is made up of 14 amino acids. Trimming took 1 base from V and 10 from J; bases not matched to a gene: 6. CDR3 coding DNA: TGTGCCAGCAGTGAAGGGGAACGGACAGGGGAGCAGTTCTTC. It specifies CASSEGERTGEQFF.

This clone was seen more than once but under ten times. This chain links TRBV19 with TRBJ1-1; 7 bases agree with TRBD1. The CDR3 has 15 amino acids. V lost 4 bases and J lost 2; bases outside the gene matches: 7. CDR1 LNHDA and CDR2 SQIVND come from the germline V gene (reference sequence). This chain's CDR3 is CASSTHGTVNTEAFF. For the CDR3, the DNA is TGTGCCAGTAGTACCCACGGGACAGTCAACACTGAAGCTTTCTTT.

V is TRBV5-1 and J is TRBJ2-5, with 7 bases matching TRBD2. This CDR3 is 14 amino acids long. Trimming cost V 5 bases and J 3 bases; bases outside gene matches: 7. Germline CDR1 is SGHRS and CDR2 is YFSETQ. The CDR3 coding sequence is TGCGCCAGCAGGCCCGGGACTACAGAAGAGACCCAGTACTTC. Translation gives CASRPGTTEETQYF.

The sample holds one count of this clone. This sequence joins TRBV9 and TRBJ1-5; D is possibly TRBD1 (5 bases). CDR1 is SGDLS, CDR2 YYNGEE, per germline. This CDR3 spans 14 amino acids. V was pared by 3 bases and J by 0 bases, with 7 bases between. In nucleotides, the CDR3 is TGTGCCAGCAGCGCCGGGGGTAGCAATCAGCCCCAGCATTTT. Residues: CASSAGGSNQPQHF.